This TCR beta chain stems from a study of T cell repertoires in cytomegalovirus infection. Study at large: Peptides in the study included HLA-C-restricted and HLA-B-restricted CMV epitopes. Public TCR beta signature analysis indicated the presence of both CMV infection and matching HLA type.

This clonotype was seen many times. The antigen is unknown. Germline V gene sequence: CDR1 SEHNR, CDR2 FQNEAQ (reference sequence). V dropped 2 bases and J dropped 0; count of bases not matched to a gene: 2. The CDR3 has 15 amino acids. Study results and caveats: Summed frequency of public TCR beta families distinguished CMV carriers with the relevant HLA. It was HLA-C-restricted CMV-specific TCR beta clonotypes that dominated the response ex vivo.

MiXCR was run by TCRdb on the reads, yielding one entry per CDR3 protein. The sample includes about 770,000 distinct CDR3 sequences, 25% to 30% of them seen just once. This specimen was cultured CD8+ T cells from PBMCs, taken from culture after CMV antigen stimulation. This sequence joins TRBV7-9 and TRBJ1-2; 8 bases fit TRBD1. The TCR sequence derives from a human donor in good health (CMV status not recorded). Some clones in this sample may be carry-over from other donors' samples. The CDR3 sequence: CASSLTDRANYGYTF. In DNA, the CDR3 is TGTGCCAGCAGCTTAACGGACAGGGCTAACTATGGCTACACCTTC.